Below, one T cell receptor (beta chain) is given with its context. This clone was counted only a few times. Its cognate antigen has yet to be identified. One base away there is no much larger clone; base qualities are not given. These data are taken from a study of beta chain features in type 1 diabetes (dated by TCRdb to 2016 to 2019). About the study as a whole: Mean age, gender distribution, total cell number and subset yield were not different between patients and healthy donors. A total of roughly 98,000,000 sorted cells were examined across all samples, and RNA yield correlated strongly with the number of cells per subset. Regulatory and stem cell-like memory subsets were obtained from only 8 patients and roughly 8 healthy donors, while naive and central memory subsets were obtained from all 30 or so donors. The study compared TCRB repertoires of sorted circulating CD4+ T cell subsets between recently diagnosed type 1 diabetes patients and matched healthy donors. Beyond this particular receptor, the publication reports: Naive, central memory and regulatory TCRB repertoires appeared more similar among patients than among healthy donors. Only small numbers of individuals were included in the HLA sub-analyses, which left unresolved whether HLA type had any influence on TCRB rearrangement. A moderate but significant shortening of TCRB CDR3 length was observed in type 1 diabetes patients in all four CD4+ subsets. Patients with type 1 diabetes made fewer insertions and deleted more nucleotides at VDJ recombination sites, implying thymic rearrangement abnormalities. Sequencing cDNA rather than genomic DNA could over-represent highly expressing activated cells, although activation and CD3 levels did not differ between groups. Shorter templates might be favored by PCR, yet because patient and control samples were amplified and corrected together, any such skew would affect both groups equally.

The germline ends are 11 bases apart after V is trimmed by 6 bases and J by 2 bases. The germline V gene (reference sequence) yields LNHDA for CDR1 and SQIVND for CDR2. The CDR3 numbers 13 residues from cysteine through phenylalanine. CDR3 DNA is the only sequence kept; it has 39 bases, read in frame from the first base. The High Capacity cDNA Reverse Transcription Kit was used to reverse transcribe all of the isolated RNA, meaning that expressed TCRB transcripts were what got sequenced. Deep immunoSEQ sequencing was performed on naive, central memory and regulatory T cell samples, with an average of roughly 3.5 million total reads per sample. After sorted cells were lysed in RLT buffer, RNA was extracted with DNase-treated RNeasy Micro or Mini kits, with the choice depending on cell number. Each cell subset was processed separately to prevent cross-contamination, with patient and healthy donor samples processed together. The immunoSEQ multiplex PCR was used to amplify TCRB sequences from cDNA, generating 87-bp fragments that spanned the CDR3 region. Sequencing of the amplicons was done on the Illumina HiSeq platform. From the authors' description of their analysis: PCR bias was corrected computationally using synthetic template baselines, and reads within Hamming distance 2 were collapsed, with unmergeable singletons discarded. Reads were aligned against IMGT to assign V, D and J genes, CDR3 length and insertions or deletions at six rearrangement sites. Within each subset, clonotype counts were normalized to sorted cell number, and only after that were true diversity and Gini coefficients computed with the tcR R package. The overlap coefficient, calculated on TCRB nucleotide sequences, was used to measure repertoire sharing. Out-of-frame TCRB sequences from naive cells were analyzed as a proxy for the pre-selection repertoire. TCRdb obtained this table from immuneACCESS and retained in-frame rearrangements with V and J assigned. These tables miss some clones; where compared with another copy, unresolved V genes account for less than half of the shortfall, and the remainder is unexplained. The V and J calls and clone size come from that table; D and trimming were worked out from the DNA. This sample holds some 230,000 clones; 7.5% to 10% were observed only once. The ten most abundant clones make up under 0.035% of the sample.

A single peripheral blood draw of around 120 mL on average was collected from each donor into heparinised tubes. Using a panel that included CD45RO, CCR7, CD25, CD127, CD95 and CD27, naive, central memory, regulatory and stem cell-like memory CD4+ T cells were sorted on a BD FACSAria II. Purity was above 95% for every sorted population. Right away, PBMCs were isolated by Lymphoprep density gradient centrifugation and were stained directly, with no culture step. Samples were stained and sorted in pairs, with one healthy donor and one patient per experiment, so that batch effects were minimized. The sample comprised naive CD4+ T cells from blood. This specimen's cell subset or site label, per the study, means: true naive CD4+ T cells. The clonotype comes from a young woman in good health. The chain uses TRBV19 and TRBJ2-7, with TRBD1 tentatively as D gene (5 bases match). The DNA sequence is TGTGCCAGTAGCTCGACAGTTCCCTACGAGCAGTACTTC. Protein translation: CASSSTVPYEQYF.